A single sample is the source of the 5 T cell receptor beta chains below, sequenced in a study. TCRdb used MiXCR to reprocess the RT-PCR reads, holding one entry per CDR3 protein. The table includes 650,000 to 800,000 distinct CDR3 sequences, approximately 14% detected once. Sequences were obtained from memory CD4+ T cells from blood. The origin of the receptors is a female donor in good health, serving as a healthy control.

This clonotype was counted at least ten times. This chain uses TRBV10-3 with TRBJ2-1, with 8 bases that match TRBD1. Trimming at V came to 6 bases and at J to 0 bases, leaving 4 bases not matched to a gene. The germline gives CDR1 ENHRY, CDR2 SYGVKD. CDR3 length: 15 amino acids. CDR3 DNA sequence: TGTGCCATCAGCCCCGGGACAGGCTCCTACAATGAGCAGTTCTTC. Protein: CAISPGTGSYNEQFF.

Only a few counts were recorded for this clonotype. The V gene is TRBV5-6, the J gene TRBJ2-1, with 11 nucleotides matching TRBD2. The germline V gene has CDR1 SGHDT and CDR2 YYEEEE. This CDR3 region has 16 residues. The junction had 4 bases not matched to a gene; V was cut back by 1 base and J by 4 bases. The CDR3 sequence is CASSLYGTSGYNEQFF. The CDR3 DNA follows: TGTGCCAGCAGCTTGTATGGGACTAGCGGTTACAATGAGCAGTTCTTC.

The sample holds many counts of this clonotype. The rearrangement links TRBV4-1 to TRBJ2-3; TRBD2 is a possible D gene (6 bases). Trimming removed 4 bases from V and 1 base from J, with 15 bases in between. Germline loops: CDR1 MGHRA, CDR2 YSYEKL. This CDR3 comprises 16 residues. CDR3 residues: CASSPPGTGRTDTQYF. The CDR3 bases are TGCGCCAGCAGCCCACCCGGGACTGGCCGCACAGATACGCAGTATTTT.

The chain recombines TRBV20-1 with TRBJ2-2; 7 bases line up with TRBD1. V trimming: 1 base; J trimming: 1 base; junction bases outside the gene matches: 12. The CDR3 extends over 18 amino acids. Germline CDR1 is DFQATT and CDR2 is SNEGSKA (reference sequence). CDR3 amino acids: CSARVGPGGTGNTGELFF. The CDR3, as DNA: TGCAGTGCTAGAGTTGGGCCAGGGGGAACCGGGAACACCGGGGAGCTGTTTTTT.

This chain links TRBV20-1 with TRBJ2-2, with D possibly matching TRBD2 (5 bases). Trimming left V 4 bases short and J 5 bases short, with 17 bases between. This CDR3 spans 15 amino acids. The germline CDR1 and CDR2 sequences are DFQATT and SNEGSKA (reference sequence). The chain's CDR3 is CSANQLNRGTGELFF. DNA of the CDR3: TGCAGTGCTAACCAACTAAATCGAGGGACCGGGGAGCTGTTTTTT.